These 21 T cell receptor beta chains share one sample of origin, sequenced in a study of cytomegalovirus exposure and HLA in healthy donors. Primers: 60 Vbeta forward and 13 Jbeta reverse. Sequencing used immunoSEQ multiplex PCR; TCRdb keeps in-frame clones, though not all of them. This sample contains 95,000 to 150,000 clones. Sequencing was performed on PBMCs. Every receptor here comes from a man aged 25-45 years in good health and CMV-seronegative.

The gene calls are TRBV6-1 and TRBJ2-7; no firm D call. Looked up from germline, CDR1 is MNHNS and CDR2 is SASEGT. V was trimmed by 0 bases and J by 7 bases, leaving 16 bases between them. This CDR3 contains 15 residues. CDR3 DNA sequence: TGTGCCAGCAGTGAAGCGCTCGGAGCCAGCTGGGAGCAGTACTTC. Translating it yields CASSEALGASWEQYF.

The rearrangement joins TRBV11-2 to TRBJ2-7; 8 positions match TRBD1. The CDR3 runs 15 residues. V gave up 3 bases and J gave up 3 bases; unmatched junction bases: 7. Germline V gene sequence: CDR1 SGHAT, CDR2 FQNNGV. The CDR3 reads CASSFFSGQDYEQYF. CDR3 bases: TGTGCCAGCAGCTTTTTCTCGGGACAGGACTACGAGCAGTACTTC. Based on the CDR3 plus reference TRBV11-2 and TRBJ2-7, the full variable domain is EAGVAQSPRYKIIEKRQSVAFWCNPISGHATLYWYQQILGQGPKLLIQFQNNGVVDDSQLPKDRFSAERLKGVDSTLKIQPAKLEDSAVYLCASSFFSGQDYEQYFGPGTRLTVT.

The J gene is TRBJ1-2, the V gene TRBV6-6, with D maybe TRBD1 (5 bases). Trimming left V 6 bases short and J 8 bases short, with 16 bases between. The CDR3 totals 13 residues. Germline CDR1 and CDR2: MNHNY and SVGAGI (reference sequence). The CDR3 reads CASRSDNPRGYTF. CDR3 nucleotide sequence: TGTGCCAGCAGGTCGGACAATCCGAGGGGCTACACCTTC.

Of note for this clone: A junction boundary mismatches the germline segment, possibly from a read error. The same CDR3 can be traced to other DNA sequences in this sample. The chain recombines TRBV27 with TRBJ1-2; D gene unclear. Germline V CDR1 and CDR2: MNHEY, SMNVEV (reference sequence). CDR3 length equals 13 residues. The CDR3 nucleotides read TGTGCTAGCAGTTTACGGAGCAACTATGGCTACACCTTC. It specifies CASSLRSNYGYTF.

The CDR3 reads CAWSVQGGQPQHF. The CDR3 bases are TGTGCCTGGAGTGTGCAGGGTGGTCAGCCCCAGCATTTT. This sequence joins TRBV30 and TRBJ1-5; maybe TRBD1 (5 bases). V lost 0 bases to trimming and J lost 6 bases, with 9 bases between them. The germline V gene encodes CDR1 GTSNPN and CDR2 SVGIG (reference sequence). CDR3 size: 13 residues.

V gene TRBV4-2 combines with J gene TRBJ1-2, with a tentative D call TRBD1 (6 bases). The germline gives CDR1 LGHNA, CDR2 YNFKEQ. V shed 3 bases and J shed 4 bases, with 21 bases lying between them. This CDR3 region has 17 residues. The chain's CDR3 is CASSHAGDGGWSYGYTF. The CDR3 region has the DNA TGTGCCAGCAGCCATGCGGGGGACGGGGGCTGGAGCTATGGCTACACCTTC.

The V and J genes are TRBV5-6 and TRBJ2-5; D possibly corresponds to TRBD1 (5 bases). This CDR3 comprises 16 residues. The germline gives CDR1 SGHDT, CDR2 YYEEEE. The V end was cut by 0 bases, the J end by 5 bases, with 17 bases between. This chain's CDR3 is CASSLDGWGPGETQYF. DNA for the CDR3: TGTGCCAGCAGCTTGGATGGTTGGGGCCCAGGGGAGACCCAGTACTTC.

The rearrangement uses TRBV9 and TRBJ2-5, with D possibly matching TRBD2 (6 bases). The CDR3 is 16 residues long. Looked up from germline, CDR1 is SGDLS and CDR2 is YYNGEE. Trimming stripped 0 bases from V and 5 bases from J, with 17 bases between. CDR3 in DNA: TGTGCCAGCAGCGTAGTAGGTAGCGGAGGGCCGGAGACCCAGTACTTC. Protein sequence: CASSVVGSGGPETQYF. Based on the CDR3 plus reference TRBV9 and TRBJ2-5, the full variable domain is DSGVTQTPKHLITATGQRVTLRCSPRSGDLSVYWYQQSLDQGLQFLIQYYNGEERAKGNILERFSAQQFPDLHSELNLSSLELGDSALYFCASSVVGSGGPETQYFGPGTRLLVL.

On this clone itself: One junction end disagrees with the germline gene, perhaps due to a read error. The sample has other DNA sequences that encode this CDR3 too. The rearrangement joins TRBV7-3 to TRBJ2-3; 8 bases align to TRBD2. The length of the CDR3 is 16 residues. CDR1 is SGHTA and CDR2 is FQGTGA in the germline V gene. The CDR3 DNA is TGTGCTAGCAGCTTGACTAGCGAGCCTAGCACAGATACGCAGTATTTT. This gives the protein CASSLTSEPSTDTQYF. The full variable domain, completed using reference TRBV7-3 and TRBJ2-3, is GAGVSQTPSNKVTEKGKYVELRCDPISGHTALYWYRQSLGQGPEFLIYFQGTGAADDSGLPNDRFFAVRPEGSVSTLKIQRTERGDSAVYLCASSLTSEPSTDTQYFGPGTRLTVL.

V is TRBV28 and J is TRBJ1-6; the D is unclear. Trimming removed 5 bases from V and 10 bases from J, with 9 bases in between. CDR3 size: 12 residues. The germline gives CDR1 MDHEN, CDR2 SYDVKM. CDR3 sequence: CASSLKLSPLHF. As DNA, the CDR3 is TGTGCCAGCAGTCTGAAGCTGTCACCCCTCCACTTT.

This CDR3 reads CASSIISTAEAFF. The CDR3 DNA is TGTGCCAGTAGTATCATCTCTACAGCTGAAGCTTTCTTT. The rearrangement uses TRBV19 and TRBJ1-1; D gene uncertain. V was shortened by 3 bases and J by 6 bases, with 11 bases between the two germline ends. The germline CDR1 and CDR2 sequences are LNHDA and SQIVND (reference sequence). The CDR3 consists of 13 residues.

V is TRBV5-1 and J is TRBJ2-3; a weak D match, TRBD1 (7 bases). Germline assignment: CDR1 SGHRS and CDR2 YFSETQ. This CDR3 contains 15 residues. V was cut by 4 bases and J by 5 bases, with 17 bases left in between. The CDR3 is CASSTEGASIDTQYF. In DNA form, the CDR3 reads TGCGCCAGCAGCACGGAGGGGGCATCGATAGATACGCAGTATTTT.

The chain has TRBV18 and TRBJ2-7, with 15 positions matching TRBD2. Trimming removed 3 bases from V and 7 bases from J; junction bases left unmatched: 7. Germline CDR1 and CDR2: KGHSH and LQKENI. CDR3 size: 16 residues. This CDR3 reads CASSPLRTSGRGEQYF. The DNA for the CDR3 is TGTGCCAGCTCACCGCTCCGGACTAGCGGGAGGGGTGAGCAGTACTTC.

The V and J genes are TRBV6-1 and TRBJ1-5, with D unclear. Germline lookup yields CDR1 MNHNS and CDR2 SASEGT. This CDR3 spans 14 amino acids. The germline V and J ends were trimmed by 7 bases and 1 base, with 11 bases remaining between them. CDR3 loop: CASNPILSNQPQHF. The DNA for the CDR3 is TGTGCCAGCAATCCCATTTTGAGCAATCAGCCCCAGCATTTT.

V is TRBV30 and J is TRBJ2-5; 7 bases map to TRBD2. With V trimmed by 0 bases and J by 12 bases, 10 bases remained unmatched. Per the germline V gene, CDR1 is GTSNPN and CDR2 is SVGIG (reference sequence). This CDR3 is 13 amino acids long. CDR3 DNA sequence: TGTGCCTGGAGTGTACAGGAAGCGGGGCCGGAGTACTTC. Encoded protein: CAWSVQEAGPEYF.

The V call is TRBV27, the J call TRBJ2-3; possible D gene TRBD1, 5 bases. This CDR3 comprises 15 residues. Trimming cost V 6 bases and J 6 bases, with 19 bases left between them. Germline-derived CDR1 and CDR2 are MNHEY and SMNVEV (reference sequence). The CDR3 spells CASRMDMVNTDTQYF. The CDR3 DNA reads as TGTGCCAGCAGAATGGACATGGTCAACACGGATACGCAGTATTTT.

This chain uses TRBV6-1 with TRBJ1-5; the D gene is possibly TRBD1 (5 bases). V was clipped by 3 bases and J by 5 bases, with 14 bases between them. Germline CDR1 and CDR2: MNHNS and SASEGT. The CDR3 extends over 15 amino acids. The DNA for the CDR3 is TGTGCCAGCAGTGATGCAGGGACGGGGGATCAGCCCCAGCATTTT. Its protein product is CASSDAGTGDQPQHF.

The CDR3 is CASSPRGSGNTIYF. In DNA form, the CDR3 reads TGTGCCAGCAGCCCCCGGGGATCCGGAAACACCATATATTTT. The chain links TRBV5-6 to TRBJ1-3; D gene uncertain. The CDR3 has 14 residues. The germline V gene has CDR1 SGHDT and CDR2 YYEEEE. Trimming removed 4 bases at V and 4 bases at J, with 12 bases between.

The rearrangement uses TRBV5-5 and TRBJ2-2; 7 bases are shared with TRBD1. Germline values: CDR1 SGHKS, CDR2 YYEKEE (reference sequence). Germline trimming cut 4 bases from V and 0 bases from J; bases unmatched to any gene: 3. The CDR3 runs 15 residues. The CDR3 bases are TGTGCCAGCAGCCCCGGGACAGCGAACACCGGGGAGCTGTTTTTT. Its protein product is CASSPGTANTGELFF. Variable domain in full (rest from reference TRBV5-5 and TRBJ2-2): DAGVTQSPTHLIKTRGQQVTLRCSPISGHKSVSWYQQVLGQGPQFIFQYYEKEERGRGNFPDRFSARQFPNYSSELNVNALLLGDSALYLCASSPGTANTGELFFGEGSRLTVL.

This chain uses TRBV29-1 with TRBJ2-1, with a possible D match to TRBD1 (6 bases). V gave up 2 bases and J gave up 4 bases, with 15 bases separating them. Per germline, CDR1 SQVTM and CDR2 ANQGSEA. The CDR3 has 15 amino acids. The CDR3 region is CSVEWQGSNYNEQFF. Written as DNA, the CDR3 is TGCAGCGTTGAATGGCAGGGGTCTAATTACAATGAGCAGTTCTTC.

The chain carries TRBV28 and TRBJ1-4; D is unclear. Deletions cut 3 bases from V and 0 bases from J, with 11 bases between. CDR3 length equals 16 residues. Germline V gene sequence: CDR1 MDHEN, CDR2 SYDVKM. The CDR3 nucleotides are TGTGCCAGCAGTTTTTCATGGAGCGCAACTAATGAAAAACTGTTTTTT. Translated, it gives CASSFSWSATNEKLFF.